Presented here are 20 T cell receptor beta chains from one specimen sequenced in a study of blood T cell repertoires in COVID-19. This table comes from immunoSEQ multiplex PCR, and its TCRdb copy is limited to in-frame clones, with some not included. The sample shows about 210,000 clones, under 95% of them seen only once. Sequencing was carried out using peripheral blood. These receptors came from a young man with acute or convalescent COVID-19.

The chain links TRBV24-1 to TRBJ2-7; 7 positions match TRBD1. The CDR3 runs to 15 residues. CDR1 and CDR2 from the germline V gene are KGHDR and SFDVKD. The V segment lost 3 bases and the J segment 2 bases; nucleotides outside the gene matches: 6. CDR3 protein: CATSDPGDSTYEQYF. The CDR3, as DNA: TGTGCCACCAGTGATCCTGGGGACAGCACCTACGAGCAGTACTTC.

The V gene is TRBV29-1, the J gene TRBJ1-5, with 10 bases matching TRBD1. With V trimmed by 2 bases and J by 15 bases, 13 bases remained unmatched. The CDR3 runs to 14 residues. Germline V gives CDR1 SQVTM, CDR2 ANQGSEA. Here the CDR3 DNA reads TGCAGCGTTGAATTTGGATCGACAGGGGGCAATAGGCATTTT. This gives the protein CSVEFGSTGGNRHF.

This chain joins TRBV12-3 or TRBV12-4 and TRBJ2-3; no clear D gene. There are 13 residues in the CDR3. The ends were cut back, 1 base at V and 5 bases at J, with 7 bases in the middle. CDR3: CASSLGRLDTQYF. The CDR3 DNA sequence: TGTGCCAGCAGTTTAGGCCGACTAGATACGCAGTATTTT.

The chain carries TRBV28 and TRBJ1-2, with 8 bases fitting TRBD1. Germline V gene data show CDR1 as MDHEN and CDR2 as SYDVKM. The CDR3 has 12 amino acids. V trimming: 6 bases; J trimming: 9 bases; junction bases outside the gene matches: 6. The CDR3 protein is CASSPTGESYTF. CDR3 coding DNA: TGTGCCAGCAGCCCGACAGGGGAGAGCTACACCTTC.

The count of this clone is one. V is TRBV7-2 and J is TRBJ2-3; 8 bases align to TRBD2. With V trimmed by 1 base and J by 4 bases, 7 bases remained unmatched. CDR3 length: 16 residues. Per the germline V gene, CDR1 is SGHTA and CDR2 is FQGNSA. The CDR3 region is CASSLVGTSRADTQYF. The CDR3 coding sequence is TGTGCCAGCAGCTTAGTAGGGACTAGTAGGGCAGATACGCAGTATTTT.

The chain carries TRBV30 and TRBJ1-1; 7 positions match TRBD1. CDR3 length: 13 amino acids. The V and J ends lost 3 bases and 3 bases, in that order; junction bases with no gene match: 4. Germline V gene sequence: CDR1 GTSNPN, CDR2 SVGIG (reference sequence). CDR3 sequence (DNA): TGTGCCTGGAGGCGACAGGGCGACACTGAAGCTTTCTTT. Amino acids: CAWRRQGDTEAFF.

V usage is TRBV12-3 or TRBV12-4 and J usage is TRBJ1-1; 7 nucleotides match TRBD1. Trimming at V came to 5 bases and at J to 13 bases, leaving 7 bases not matched to a gene. The CDR3 is made up of 11 amino acids. The CDR3: CASSEDRRDFF. The DNA of the CDR3 is TGTGCCAGCAGTGAGGACAGGCGCGATTTCTTT.

CDR3 sequence (DNA): TGTGCCAGCAGCTCAAAAGAGGGGTATTTT. It yields the protein CASSSKEGYF. The gene calls are TRBV11-2 and TRBJ2-3, with TRBD2 as a possible D gene (5 bases). V was cut by 4 bases and J by 14 bases, with 10 bases left in between. The CDR3 consists of 10 residues. In germline, CDR1 is SGHAT, CDR2 FQNNGV.

The CDR3 sequence is CAISESQVTDTQYF. The CDR3, as DNA: TGTGCCATCAGTGAGTCACAGGTGACAGATACGCAGTATTTT. The chain employs TRBV10-3 and TRBJ2-3; a weak D match, TRBD1 (5 bases). CDR3 length: 14 amino acids. Per the germline V gene, CDR1 is ENHRY and CDR2 is SYGVKD. V lost 0 bases and J lost 3, with 7 bases in between.

This chain links TRBV30 with TRBJ2-5; D uncertain. The CDR3 loop spans 13 amino acids. From germline, CDR1 is GTSNPN and CDR2 SVGIG (reference sequence). With 1 base removed from V and 5 bases from J, the gap between germline ends came to 11 bases. CDR3 amino acids: CAWSAEVRETQYF. CDR3 in DNA: TGTGCCTGGAGTGCCGAGGTGAGGGAGACCCAGTACTTC.

The J gene is TRBJ2-1, the V gene TRBV5-4; TRBD2 aligns across 7 bases. The CDR3 is 14 residues long. CDR1 is SGHNT, CDR2 YYREEE, per germline (reference sequence). The V segment lost 8 bases and the J segment 5 bases; nucleotides outside the gene matches: 10. The CDR3 reads CASSTLAANNEQFF. CDR3 coding DNA: TGTGCCAGTTCAACCCTAGCGGCGAACAATGAGCAGTTCTTC.

The CDR3 here is CASSLSRQAGGEQFF. In DNA form, the CDR3 reads TGTGCCAGCAGTTTATCTCGACAGGCGGGGGGAGAGCAGTTCTTC. J is TRBJ2-1 and V is TRBV27; 8 positions agree with TRBD2. The CDR3 runs 15 residues. With 0 bases clipped from V and 10 bases from J, the junction kept 8 bases outside the gene matches. Germline loops: CDR1 MNHEY, CDR2 SMNVEV (reference sequence).

The chain couples TRBV19 to TRBJ2-1; the match to TRBD2 covers 10 bases. V lost 7 bases and J lost 7; bases outside the gene matches: 10. Germline CDR1 reads LNHDA; CDR2 reads SQIVND (reference sequence). The CDR3 has 15 residues. CDR3 region: CASNSPSGSWNEQFF. Here the CDR3 DNA reads TGTGCCAGTAATTCACCTAGCGGGAGTTGGAATGAGCAGTTCTTC. The entire variable domain, with the rest obtained from reference TRBV19 and TRBJ2-1, is as follows: DGGITQSPKYLFRKEGQNVTLSCEQNLNHDAMYWYRQDPGQGLRLIYYSQIVNDFQKGDIAEGYSVSREKKESFPLTVTSAQKNPTAFYLCASNSPSGSWNEQFFGPGTRLTVL.

V usage is TRBV28 and J usage is TRBJ2-3, with D perhaps TRBD2 (6 bases). This CDR3 is 18 amino acids long. Trimming left V 6 bases short and J 0 bases short, with 22 bases between. Germline V lookup: CDR1 MDHEN, CDR2 SYDVKM. CDR3: CASRWGTYPGISTDTQYF. CDR3 nucleotides: TGTGCCAGCAGGTGGGGGACTTACCCGGGGATTAGCACAGATACGCAGTATTTT.

The V gene is TRBV18, the J gene TRBJ2-7; no clear D gene. CDR3 size: 13 residues. Trimming pared 3 bases from V and 2 bases from J, leaving 8 bases between. Looked up from germline, CDR1 is KGHSH and CDR2 is LQKENI. The CDR3 DNA follows: TGTGCCAGCTCACCGCCCGGAGCCTACGAGCAGTACTTC. Translation gives CASSPPGAYEQYF.

This clone has only one observation. V and J are TRBV11-3 and TRBJ2-1, with D perhaps TRBD1 (5 bases). The V gene's germline CDR1 is SGHNT and CDR2 YENEEA. The V end lost 4 bases, the J end lost 4 bases, and 8 bases lay between the germline ends. This CDR3 region has 13 residues. CDR3 in amino acids: CASSSTDYNEQFF. The CDR3 region has the DNA TGTGCCAGCAGCTCGACAGATTACAATGAGCAGTTCTTC.

V and J are TRBV19 and TRBJ1-4; 8 bases align to TRBD1. The length of the CDR3 is 13 residues. Germline values: CDR1 LNHDA, CDR2 SQIVND (reference sequence). J lost 8 bases, V lost 10 bases, and 9 bases had no gene match. As DNA, the CDR3 is TGTGCCACCTCGGACAGGGTAAAAGAAAAACTGTTTTTT. Protein product: CATSDRVKEKLFF.

CDR3 amino acids: CASSVGTGVNLFF. The CDR3 DNA is TGTGCCAGCAGCGTAGGGACAGGGGTTAACCTGTTTTTT. The V and J genes are TRBV9 and TRBJ2-2; 9 nucleotides line up with TRBD1. V lost 0 bases to trimming and J lost 14 bases; unmatched junction nucleotides: 5. The CDR3 is 13 amino acids. Germline V CDR1 and CDR2: SGDLS, YYNGEE.

This rearrangement joins TRBV2 to TRBJ2-7; 9 bases fit TRBD1. The CDR3 totals 14 residues. V lost 5 bases, J lost 7 bases, and 9 bases stayed unmatched. CDR1 and CDR2 (germline): SNHLY, FYNNEI. CDR3 DNA: TGTGCCAGCAGTCGGGGACAGGGAGCAATAGAGCAGTACTTC. Amino acids: CASSRGQGAIEQYF.

The chain carries TRBV9 and TRBJ1-1; D gene unclear. The germline CDR1 and CDR2 sequences are SGDLS and YYNGEE. V lost 0 bases to trimming and J lost 0 bases, with 9 bases between them. This CDR3 has 15 residues. The CDR3 DNA follows: TGTGCCAGCAGCGTAGGCGCTAGCATGAACACTGAAGCTTTCTTT. Protein: CASSVGASMNTEAFF.